This T cell receptor (beta chain) was sequenced during a study of T cells in Graves' hyperthyroidism and ophthalmopathy. Broader study findings: Ophthalmopathy and stable hyperthyroidism were separated by a 13 V-J model.

The patients, who ranged from 18 to 65 in age, presented with newly diagnosed hyperthyroidism lasting under 2 months. Pregnant or lactating patients were excluded, as were those with uncontrolled infection or other autoimmune disease. This clonotype came up many times. No antigen is known for it. Researchers amplified the TCR beta CDR3 regions from RNA transcripts. A set of HTBI primers served as the primers for a first-round RT-PCR of the TCR CDR3. Via MiXCR, TCRdb re-called the multiplex PCR reads, giving one row per CDR3 protein. The data contain under 450,000 distinct CDR3 sequences, about 13% of them singletons. The specimen sequenced was blood. The sequence was collected from a man between 25 and 39 years old with Graves' hyperthyroidism that later progressed to Graves' ophthalmopathy.

The CDR3 spells CASLPGTGLYPLHF. In DNA form, the CDR3 reads TGTGCCAGCCTCCCCGGGACAGGGCTTTACCCCCTCCACTTT. This chain uses TRBV6-1 with TRBJ1-6; TRBD1 aligns across 9 bases. Germline CDR1 MNHNS, CDR2 SASEGT. Trimming at V came to 8 bases and at J to 13 bases, leaving 12 bases not matched to a gene. The CDR3 runs 14 residues.